This TCR beta chain was observed in a study of CD8 T cells in Susac syndrome. The CDR3 spans 15 residues. CDR1 and CDR2 from the germline V gene are MNHEY and SMNVEV (reference sequence). The junction had 10 bases not matched to a gene; V was cut back by 5 bases and J by 6 bases. Random-hexamer reverse transcription was applied to roughly 0.45 to 1 ug RNA. TCR beta CDR3 was amplified by immunoSEQ multiplex PCR. This amplification extended across 54 Vbeta and 13 Jbeta segments. TCRdb reanalysed the immunoSEQ multiplex PCR reads using MiXCR and keeps one entry per CDR3 protein. The data hold approximately 74,000 distinct CDR3 sequences, with 90% to 95% observed a single time. TEMRA cells were FACS-enriched, while CD8+ and CD4+ T cells were negatively isolated.

The sample comprised CD8+ T cells from PBMCs. This TCR came from a human donor with Susac syndrome. The chain couples TRBV27 to TRBJ2-7; 10 nucleotides align to TRBD1. CDR3 in amino acids: CASSVYGDRGIEQYF. DNA of the CDR3: TGTGCCAGCAGTGTCTATGGGGACAGGGGTATCGAGCAGTACTTC.